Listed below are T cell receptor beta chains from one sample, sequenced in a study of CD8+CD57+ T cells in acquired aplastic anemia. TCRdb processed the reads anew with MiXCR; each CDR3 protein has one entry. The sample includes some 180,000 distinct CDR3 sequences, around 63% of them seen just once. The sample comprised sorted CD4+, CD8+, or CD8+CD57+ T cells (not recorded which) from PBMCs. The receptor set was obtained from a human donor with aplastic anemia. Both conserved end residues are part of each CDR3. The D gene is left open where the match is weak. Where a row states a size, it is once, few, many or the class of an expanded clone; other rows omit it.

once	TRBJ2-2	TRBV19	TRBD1	TGTGCCGCCCGGACAGGGTTTCACACCGGGGAGCTGTTTTTT	CAARTGFHTGELFF
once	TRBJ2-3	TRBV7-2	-	TGTGCCAGCAGCGCCGGCGTGGGCCGCACAGATACGCAGTATTTT	CASSAGVGRTDTQYF
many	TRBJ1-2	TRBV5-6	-	TGTGCCAGCAGCTTTTGGCCCGGGGAGTCAGGCTATGGCTACACCTTC	CASSFWPGESGYGYTF
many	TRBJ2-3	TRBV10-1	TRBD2	TGCGCCACCGGGGTGAGCGGGGACGTCACAGATACGCAGTATTTT	CATGVSGDVTDTQYF
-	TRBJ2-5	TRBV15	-	TGTGCCACCAGCAGAGTAAGGGGGGGTGAGACCCAGTACTTC	CATSRVRGGETQYF
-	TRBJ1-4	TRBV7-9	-	TGTGCCAGCAGCTTAGCGTCAACAACTAATGAAAAACCGTTTTTT	CASSLASTTNEKPFF
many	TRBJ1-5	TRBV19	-	TGTGCCAGTAGTACCCTTTCAAATCAGCCCCAGCATTTT	CASSTLSNQPQHF
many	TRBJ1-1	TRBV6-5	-	TGTGCCAGCAGTTACTCGGAAGATGAAGCTTTCTTT	CASSYSEDEAFF
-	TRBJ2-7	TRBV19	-	TGTGCCAGTAGCCAGGGACCCTCCTACGAGCAGTACTTC	CASSQGPSYEQYF
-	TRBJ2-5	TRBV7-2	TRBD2	TGTGCCAGCGCCGGACGGCGGGGGGAGACCCAGTACTTC	CASAGRRGETQYF
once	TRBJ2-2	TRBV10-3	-	TGTGCCATCAGTGAGGACAGGGAGGTTCTATTAACCGGGGAGCTGTTTTTT	CAISEDREVLLTGELFF
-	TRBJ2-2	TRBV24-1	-	TGTGCCACCAGTGATTATACCGGGGAGCTGTTTTTT	CATSDYTGELFF
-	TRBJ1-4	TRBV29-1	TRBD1	TGCAGCGTACGGGACAGCCCTAATGAAAAACTGTTTTTT	CSVRDSPNEKLFF
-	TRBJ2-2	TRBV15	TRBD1	TGTGCCACGTCGCCGGACAGGGGTTCCGGGGAGCTGTTTTTT	CATSPDRGSGELFF
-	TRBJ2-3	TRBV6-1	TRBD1	TGTGCCAGCAGTTACCAGACAGGGGCCCTCCCAGATACGCAGTATTTT	CASSYQTGALPDTQYF
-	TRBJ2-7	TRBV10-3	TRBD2	TGTGCCTCGACCGGACTAGCGAACGAGCAGTACTTC	CASTGLANEQYF
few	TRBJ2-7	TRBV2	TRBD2	TGTGCCAGCAGTGATACCGGACTAGTGGGCGAGCAGTACTTC	CASSDTGLVGEQYF
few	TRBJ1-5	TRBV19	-	TGTGCCAGTAGGAGGGAGGGCCCCCAGCCCCAGCATTTT	CASRREGPQPQHF
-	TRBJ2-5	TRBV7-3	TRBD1	TGTGCCAGCAGCCGACGGACAGGGTTTGGGGAGACCCAGTACTTC	CASSRRTGFGETQYF
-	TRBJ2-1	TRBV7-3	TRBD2	TGTGCCAGCAGCACCGGGACTAGCGGGGTCAATGAGCAGTTCTTC	CASSTGTSGVNEQFF
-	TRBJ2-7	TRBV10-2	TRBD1	TGCGCCAGCAGTGAAACCAGCGAGGGGGCGGACTACGAGCAGTACTTC	CASSETSEGADYEQYF
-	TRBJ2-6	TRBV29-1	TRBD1	TGCAGCGTCGGACAGGTCTCTGGGGCCAACGTCCTGACTTTC	CSVGQVSGANVLTF
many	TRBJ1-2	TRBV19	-	TGTGCCAGTAGTATATTGAACCCAGCTAACTATGGCTACACCTTC	CASSILNPANYGYTF
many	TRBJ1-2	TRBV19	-	TGTGCCAGTTCTCAACAGGGCTACGGCTACACCTTC	CASSQQGYGYTF
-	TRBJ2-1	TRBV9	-	TGTGCCAGCAGCGTCGGGACATTCCTTCATGAGCAGTTCTTC	CASSVGTFLHEQFF
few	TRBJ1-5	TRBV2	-	TGTGCCGGAGGCTGGCAGAGCAATCAGCCCCAGCATTTT	CAGGWQSNQPQHF
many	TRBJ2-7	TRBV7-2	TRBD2	TGTGCCAGCAGCTTGACGACTAGCGGGGGGGCAAGAGCGGGCGAGCAGTACTTC	CASSLTTSGGARAGEQYF
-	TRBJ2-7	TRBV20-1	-	TGCAGTGCTAGAGATGTGAGGTACGAGCAGTACTTC	CSARDVRYEQYF
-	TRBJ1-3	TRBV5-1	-	TGCGCCAGCAGCACAGGGACTGGAAACACCATATATTTT	CASSTGTGNTIYF
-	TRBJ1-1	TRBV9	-	TGTGCCAGCAGCGTAGTGACAGTCTCATGGAACACTGAAGCTTTCTTT	CASSVVTVSWNTEAFF
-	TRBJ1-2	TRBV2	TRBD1	TGTGCCAGCAGCTCACCAGGGGGGGGCTACACCTTC	CASSSPGGGYTF
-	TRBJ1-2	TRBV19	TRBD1	TGTGCCAGTCGCACCGGGACAGGGAGGGGCTACACCTTC	CASRTGTGRGYTF
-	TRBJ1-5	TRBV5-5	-	TGTGCCAGCAGCTTTGGGTCAGGGACGGCTCAGCCCCAGCATTTT	CASSFGSGTAQPQHF
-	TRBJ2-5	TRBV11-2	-	TGTGCCAGCAGCTCCGGGCCCTACCAAGAGACCCAGTACTTC	CASSSGPYQETQYF
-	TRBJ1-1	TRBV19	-	TGTGCCAGTAGTAGCAGGGTCCAGCCTGAAGCTTTCTTT	CASSSRVQPEAFF
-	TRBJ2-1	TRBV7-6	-	TGTGCCAGCAGCTCTGGGTCCTTCGTTGAGCAGTTCTTC	CASSSGSFVEQFF
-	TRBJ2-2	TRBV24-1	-	TGTGCCACCAGTGACCTGACACCATTAACGGCCGGGGAGCTGTTTTTT	CATSDLTPLTAGELFF
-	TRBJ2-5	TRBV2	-	TGTGCCAGCAGTTCCACATTGTACCAAGAGACCCAGTACTTC	CASSSTLYQETQYF
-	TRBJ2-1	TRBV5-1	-	TGCGCCAGCAGCACGACAGAGAACACCGGGGCCGATGAGCAGTTCTTC	CASSTTENTGADEQFF